Below are 17 T cell receptor beta chains sequenced from a single sample in a study of regulatory T cells in long-lasting Graves disease. Regarding time point: newly diagnosed GD, antithyroid drugs for less than 3 months. The TCR library used RNA extracted from PBMCs. Arm-PCR of CDR3 regions and iRepertoire HTBI primers were used to build TCR beta libraries. TCRdb processed the multiplex PCR reads anew with MiXCR; each CDR3 protein has one entry. This sample has some 490,000 distinct CDR3 sequences; 12% occur once, and the top ten carry about 8.9%. The sample was also reused in another study, on T cells in Graves' hyperthyroidism and ophthalmopathy.

The sequencing here drew on peripheral blood mononuclear cells (PBMCs), taken at new diagnosis, from a patient treated with antithyroid drugs. These receptors originate from a woman in her twenties or thirties with Graves disease.

This clonotype was observed many times. V usage is TRBV28 and J usage is TRBJ2-5, with D perhaps matching TRBD1 (8 bases). Trimming took 2 bases from V and 4 from J, leaving 14 bases between them. This CDR3 has 15 residues. CDR1 is MDHEN and CDR2 is SYDVKM in the germline V gene. In nucleotides, the CDR3 is TGTGCCAGCAGTTTACTTACAGGGGGGGGAGAGACCCAGTACTTC. Translating it yields CASSLLTGGGETQYF.

V and J are TRBV28 and TRBJ2-7; 7 bases map to TRBD2. From germline, CDR1 is MDHEN and CDR2 SYDVKM. This CDR3 is built from 15 residues. Trimming at V came to 5 bases and at J to 7 bases, leaving 14 bases not matched to a gene. CDR3 protein: CASSLEERGRGEQYF. Written as DNA, the CDR3 is TGTGCCAGCAGTCTCGAGGAGCGGGGCCGTGGGGAGCAGTACTTC.

This clonotype was recorded at least ten times. The chain employs TRBV5-1 and TRBJ1-4; TRBD1 matches 8 bases. The CDR3 is made up of 14 amino acids. The germline CDR1 and CDR2 sequences are SGHRS and YFSETQ. V gave up 3 bases and J gave up 8 bases; unmatched junction bases: 6. The CDR3 coding sequence is TGCGCCAGCAGCTCGAGGACAGGGAGCGAAAAACTGTTTTTT. This encodes CASSSRTGSEKLFF.

This clonotype was seen at least ten times. This chain uses TRBV10-3 with TRBJ1-1; 7 bases align to TRBD1. CDR1 is ENHRY and CDR2 is SYGVKD in the germline V gene. V shed 6 bases and J 10 bases; nucleotides not matched to a gene: 11. There are 13 residues in the CDR3. The CDR3 DNA is TGTGCCATCAGCTCAGGACAGGACGCTCTAGCTTTCTTT. Translating it yields CAISSGQDALAFF.

The chain links TRBV30 to TRBJ1-1, with no clear D. This CDR3 has 11 residues. CDR1 is GTSNPN, CDR2 SVGIG, per germline (reference sequence). V lost 7 bases and J lost 1, with 7 bases in between. The CDR3 DNA follows: TGTGCCTTGTCCCAGAACACTGAAGCTTTCTTT. Residues: CALSQNTEAFF.

This clonotype was seen at least ten times. The chain recombines TRBV28 with TRBJ2-1, with unresolved D. V was trimmed by 2 bases and J by 7 bases, leaving 9 bases between them. The CDR3 totals 13 residues. Germline loops: CDR1 MDHEN, CDR2 SYDVKM. The CDR3 DNA reads TGTGCCAGCAGTTTACTAGGGCCGAATGAGCAGTTCTTC. Translating gives CASSLLGPNEQFF.

This clonotype occurred many times. The chain joins TRBV2 to TRBJ1-1, with TRBD1 as a possible D gene (6 bases). CDR3 size: 14 residues. Deletions cut 7 bases from V and 4 bases from J, with 16 bases between. Germline loops: CDR1 SNHLY, CDR2 FYNNEI. CDR3 loop: CASTIEGGGTEAFF. In DNA, the CDR3 is TGTGCCAGCACCATCGAGGGGGGCGGCACTGAAGCTTTCTTT.

The chain is built from TRBV2 and TRBJ2-3; TRBD2 might be the D (5 bases). Near its end, the DNA agrees better with TRBJ2-5, so the J call may be wrong. The CDR3 loop spans 13 amino acids. Looked up from germline, CDR1 is SNHLY and CDR2 is FYNNEI. The CDR3: CASSDLERETQYF. DNA for the CDR3: TGTGCCAGCAGTGATTTAGAGCGGGAGACCCAGTACTTC.

This clonotype appeared many times. J is TRBJ1-6 and V is TRBV12-3 or TRBV12-4, with unresolved D. CDR3 length equals 12 residues. V was pared by 0 bases and J by 10 bases, with 4 bases between. CDR3 nucleotide sequence: TGTGCCAGCAGTTTAGCTATCTCACCCCTCCACTTT. As protein: CASSLAISPLHF.

The chain recombines TRBV9 with TRBJ1-5; D call uncertain. V lost 1 base, J lost 3 bases, and 5 bases lay in between. Germline V gene data show CDR1 as SGDLS and CDR2 as YYNGEE. This CDR3 is 13 amino acids long. The CDR3 loop reads CASSVTPNQPQHF. CDR3 coding DNA: TGTGCCAGCAGCGTAACCCCCAATCAGCCCCAGCATTTT. Variable domain in full (rest from reference TRBV9 and TRBJ1-5): DSGVTQTPKHLITATGQRVTLRCSPRSGDLSVYWYQQSLDQGLQFLIQYYNGEERAKGNILERFSAQQFPDLHSELNLSSLELGDSALYFCASSVTPNQPQHFGDGTRLSIL.

V and J are TRBV24-1 and TRBJ2-1; 9 bases fit TRBD1. The CDR3 runs to 15 residues. CDR1 and CDR2 from the germline V gene are KGHDR and SFDVKD. V was clipped by 7 bases and J by 2 bases; unmatched bases: 5. The CDR3 protein is CATSSGTGTYNEQFF. The CDR3 DNA is TGTGCCACCAGCTCCGGGACAGGGACCTACAATGAGCAGTTCTTC.

The rearrangement uses TRBV7-9 and TRBJ2-7; a weak D match, TRBD1 (6 bases). Germline V gene sequence: CDR1 SEHNR, CDR2 FQNEAQ (reference sequence). There are 15 residues in the CDR3. Trimming stripped 5 bases from V and 2 bases from J, with 16 bases between. The CDR3 sequence is CASSGGQGTPYEQYF. The DNA of the CDR3 is TGTGCCAGCAGCGGGGGACAAGGGACCCCCTACGAGCAGTACTTC.

The chain links TRBV19 to TRBJ1-5; 8 nucleotides align to TRBD1. Germline CDR1 reads LNHDA; CDR2 reads SQIVND (reference sequence). J lost 0 bases, V lost 6 bases, and 10 bases had no gene match. This CDR3 has 17 residues. The CDR3 sequence is CASSGTGGHASNQPQHF. DNA for the CDR3: TGTGCCAGTAGCGGGACAGGTGGTCATGCTAGCAATCAGCCCCAGCATTTT. The complete variable domain, with remaining parts taken from reference TRBV19 and TRBJ1-5, reads DGGITQSPKYLFRKEGQNVTLSCEQNLNHDAMYWYRQDPGQGLRLIYYSQIVNDFQKGDIAEGYSVSREKKESFPLTVTSAQKNPTAFYLCASSGTGGHASNQPQHFGDGTRLSIL.

This clonotype was found many times. The chain combines TRBV30 with TRBJ1-4; D not certain. The CDR3 length is 14 residues. Germline CDR1 GTSNPN, CDR2 SVGIG (reference sequence). The V end was cut by 4 bases, the J end by 8 bases, with 17 bases between. CDR3 DNA: TGTGCCTGGATGAGAGGAATCCAAGGAGAAAAACTGTTTTTT. It specifies CAWMRGIQGEKLFF.

V gene TRBV11-2 combines with J gene TRBJ2-1, with 10 bases fitting TRBD2. This CDR3 spans 16 amino acids. Germline V gene data show CDR1 as SGHAT and CDR2 as FQNNGV. Trimming removed 5 bases from V and 4 bases from J; junction bases left unmatched: 8. This CDR3 reads CASSQMGLAKYNEQFF. CDR3 DNA: TGTGCCAGCAGCCAAATGGGACTAGCGAAATACAATGAGCAGTTCTTC. Complete variable domain (other parts from reference TRBV11-2 and TRBJ2-1): EAGVAQSPRYKIIEKRQSVAFWCNPISGHATLYWYQQILGQGPKLLIQFQNNGVVDDSQLPKDRFSAERLKGVDSTLKIQPAKLEDSAVYLCASSQMGLAKYNEQFFGPGTRLTVL.

This clonotype has at least ten counts. V gene TRBV11-2 combines with J gene TRBJ2-1; TRBD2 might be the D (6 bases). This CDR3 spans 15 amino acids. CDR1 SGHAT and CDR2 FQNNGV come from the germline V gene. V was cut by 3 bases and J by 10 bases, with 19 bases left in between. CDR3 coding DNA: TGTGCCAGCAGCTTTACGGGGGATCCAAAGCCGGAGCAGTTCTTC. It encodes CASSFTGDPKPEQFF. The entire variable domain, with the rest obtained from reference TRBV11-2 and TRBJ2-1, is as follows: EAGVAQSPRYKIIEKRQSVAFWCNPISGHATLYWYQQILGQGPKLLIQFQNNGVVDDSQLPKDRFSAERLKGVDSTLKIQPAKLEDSAVYLCASSFTGDPKPEQFFGPGTRLTVL.

This clonotype was seen more than once but under ten times. This rearrangement joins TRBV10-3 to TRBJ1-1; 7 bases fit TRBD1. This CDR3 is built from 15 residues. CDR1 is ENHRY and CDR2 is SYGVKD in the germline V gene. The V gene end was trimmed by 2 bases and the J gene end by 1 base; junction bases not matched to a gene: 4. As DNA, the CDR3 is TGTGCCATCAGTGAGCAGGGGGTGACGAACACTGAAGCTTTCTTT. Translating it yields CAISEQGVTNTEAFF.